The clone carrying this T cell receptor (beta chain) occurred a few times. The target antigen is unknown. The junction differs from germline at one of its ends, possibly a read error. Previously described methods with listed TCR primers produced the bulk TCR libraries. From the PCR reads, TCRdb called clonotypes with MiXCR, one entry per CDR3 protein. Here the sample spans hundreds of thousands of distinct CDR3 sequences, about 25% being singletons. This sample stems from a study of molecular identifiers for immune sequencing clone quantification. About the research overall: Replicates involved a five-way split of RNA from approximately 20,000 or 98,000 naive CD8 cells, with sequencing of four.

Notes on the study in general: Effector cells kept over 99% of their molecules in clones above 20 RNA copies, while naive cells kept under 1% there.

The germline V gene encodes CDR1 SEHNR and CDR2 FQNEAQ (reference sequence). The CDR3 loop spans 18 amino acids. The chain employs TRBV7-9 and TRBJ1-1, with D possibly TRBD1 on 6 matching bases. The specimen sequenced was naive CD8+ T cells from blood, with Jurkat cell RNA spiked in. Subset in this sample: FACS-sorted CD8+CD4-CCR7+CD45RA+ naive T cells. This receptor was obtained from a human donor in good health. Some libraries in this study had Jurkat cell RNA spiked in. CDR3 sequence (DNA): TGTGCCAGTAGCTTAGAGGGGGGGAGCCGCAGGGGAGTGCCTGAAGCTTTCTTT. Protein product: CASSLEGGSRRGVPEAFF. The entire variable domain, with the rest obtained from reference TRBV7-9 and TRBJ1-1, is as follows: DTGVSQNPRHKITKRGQNVTFRCDPISEHNRLYWYRQTLGQGPEFLTYFQNEAQLEKSRLLSDRFSAERPKGSFSTLEIQRTEQGDSAMYLCASSLEGGSRRGVPEAFFGQGTRLTVV.